The 12 T cell receptor beta chains given below trace back to one sample, sequenced in a study of T cells generated in artificial thymic organoids. Reverse primers in the TRAC or TRBC constant regions drove separate semi-nested PCRs for TCRalpha and TCRbeta. TCRdb re-called the 5' RACE reads through MiXCR, storing one row per CDR3 protein. The table includes some 5,900 distinct CDR3 sequences, roughly 32% detected once. The sequencing sample was made of naive CD8+ T cells from blood. Subset denoted: CD3+TCRalphabeta+CD8SP T cells; for blood, CD45RO-CCR7+ naive CD8+ T cells. These receptors all stem from a human donor who gave cord blood stem cells for thymic organoid culture, a cardiac surgery patient who gave postnatal thymus, or a blood donor (not recorded which).

This clonotype is categorized as medium-sized. The V and J genes are TRBV7-9 and TRBJ1-2; 11 bases map to TRBD1. Trimming took 4 bases from V and 5 from J; bases not matched to a gene: 6. The CDR3 sequence is 15 residues long. Germline loops: CDR1 SEHNR, CDR2 FQNEAQ (reference sequence). The DNA for the CDR3 is TGTGCCAGCAGCTCCGGACAGGGGGCGCCTTATGGCTACACCTTC. It is translated as CASSSGQGAPYGYTF.

A note on this clonotype: Without the conserved terminal phenylalanine or tryptophan, this CDR3 likely stems from a read error. This rearrangement joins TRBV6-6 to TRBJ1-2; TRBD1 matches 10 bases. The length of the CDR3 is 13 residues. Germline V lookup: CDR1 MNHNY, CDR2 SVGAGI (reference sequence). Trimming at V came to 5 bases and at J to 6 bases, leaving 3 bases not matched to a gene. CDR3 coding DNA: TGTGCCAGCAGTCCCGGGACAGGGGATGGCTACACCTCC. Protein sequence: CASSPGTGDGYTS.

The chain uses TRBV11-2 and TRBJ1-5; D call uncertain. CDR1 SGHAT and CDR2 FQNNGV come from the germline V gene. V was cut by 5 bases and J by 4 bases, with 9 bases left in between. There are 13 residues in the CDR3. CDR3 sequence reads: CASSRGPNQPQHF. As DNA, the CDR3 is TGTGCCAGCAGCCGAGGACCTAATCAGCCCCAGCATTTT.

About this clonotype itself: A read error may explain this, as a much larger clone is one base away. Here the CDR3 DNA reads TGTGCCAGCAGTAAAAGGGGACATTGGCCTGGAAGCACCATATATTTT. Protein sequence: CASSKRGHWPGSTIYF. The V and J genes are TRBV6-1 and TRBJ1-3, with a weak D call TRBD1 (6 bases). This CDR3 comprises 16 residues. Germline CDR1 is MNHNS and CDR2 is SASEGT.

The rearrangement links TRBV5-8 to TRBJ2-3; D might be TRBD2 (6 bases). With 0 bases removed from V and 3 bases from J, the gap between germline ends came to 26 bases. The CDR3 contains 20 residues. Germline CDR1 and CDR2: SGHTS and YDEGEE. The CDR3 reads CASSLAGWDRDSLFTDTQYF. The CDR3 DNA sequence: TGTGCCAGCAGCTTGGCCGGTTGGGACCGGGACTCCCTATTTACAGATACGCAGTATTTT. Full variable domain (remainder filled in from reference TRBV5-8 and TRBJ2-3): EAGVTQSPTHLIKTRGQQATLRCSPISGHTSVYWYQQALGLGLQFLLWYDEGEERNRGNFPPRFSGRQFPNYSSELNVNALELEDSALYLCASSLAGWDRDSLFTDTQYFGPGTRLTVL.

About this clonotype: Mismatch with germline at one junction end may stem from a read error. The rearrangement uses TRBV14 and TRBJ2-4; TRBD2 is a possible D gene (5 bases). The CDR3 has 13 amino acids. From germline, CDR1 is SGHDN and CDR2 FVKESK. The CDR3 DNA reads as TGTGCCAACAGCGGCGTCAAAAAAAACATTCAGTACTTC. Protein product: CANSGVKKNIQYF.

This clonotype is a singleton in its sample. V and J are TRBV4-3 and TRBJ2-1; D is unresolved. The V end lost 0 bases, the J end lost 1 base, and 4 bases lay between the germline ends. Germline loops: CDR1 LGHNA, CDR2 YSLEER. The CDR3 loop spans 14 amino acids. The CDR3 DNA is TGCGCCAGCAGCCAAGAAGGATCCTACAATGAGCAGTTCTTC. This codes for CASSQEGSYNEQFF.

CDR3 amino acids: CASRMGPVNTIYF. The CDR3 DNA follows: TGTGCCAGCAGAATGGGACCAGTAAACACCATATATTTT. The chain links TRBV7-9 to TRBJ1-3; D may be TRBD1 (5 bases). Germline V CDR1 and CDR2: SEHNR, FQNEAQ (reference sequence). The ends were cut back, 6 bases at V and 6 bases at J, with 12 bases in the middle. The CDR3 has 13 residues. Using reference TRBV7-9 and TRBJ1-3 for the parts outside the CDR3, the full variable domain is DTGVSQNPRHKITKRGQNVTFRCDPISEHNRLYWYRQTLGQGPEFLTYFQNEAQLEKSRLLSDRFSAERPKGSFSTLEIQRTEQGDSAMYLCASRMGPVNTIYFGEGSWLTVV.

The chain has TRBV18 and TRBJ2-1; 7 nucleotides align to TRBD1. Trimming took 2 bases from V and 8 from J; bases not matched to a gene: 3. The CDR3 contains 13 residues. Germline CDR1 is KGHSH and CDR2 is LQKENI. The CDR3 loop reads CASSPGQAYEQFF. The CDR3 DNA is TGTGCCAGCTCACCAGGACAGGCATATGAGCAGTTCTTC.

By share of the sample, this clonotype is medium-sized. The chain uses TRBV6-6 and TRBJ1-2; D not resolved. The CDR3 totals 12 residues. V was pared by 8 bases and J by 7 bases, with 14 bases between. Germline V lookup: CDR1 MNHNY, CDR2 SVGAGI (reference sequence). CDR3 sequence: CASGRGGFGYTF. The CDR3 DNA is TGTGCCAGCGGTCGGGGTGGCTTTGGCTACACCTTC.

By share of the sample, this clonotype is medium-sized. V usage is TRBV27 and J usage is TRBJ1-2, with D perhaps TRBD1 (6 bases). Deletions cut 7 bases from V and 3 bases from J, with 15 bases between. This CDR3 is 14 amino acids long. Germline-derived CDR1 and CDR2 are MNHEY and SMNVEV (reference sequence). CDR3 nucleotide sequence: TGTGCCAGCAAATCCACAGGGAGAGACTATGGCTACACCTTC. Translation gives CASKSTGRDYGYTF.

In this sample, this clonotype is large. The rearrangement joins TRBV5-1 to TRBJ1-1; 7 bases agree with TRBD1. Trimming cost V 0 bases and J 1 base; bases outside gene matches: 6. Per germline, CDR1 SGHRS and CDR2 YFSETQ. This CDR3 has 16 amino acids. The CDR3 sequence: CASSLAGDSPNTEAFF. As DNA, the CDR3 is TGCGCCAGCAGCTTGGCGGGGGACAGCCCGAACACTGAAGCTTTCTTT.